A single sample gave rise to the 10 T cell receptor beta chains below, sequenced in a study of shared clonotypes between healthy human individuals. Terminally differentiated effector memory CD45RA+ cells were excluded from the naive CD8 cells, which were CD45RO-negative and positively selected for CCR7. Here immunoSEQ multiplex PCR was the method, and the copy in TCRdb shows in-frame clones only, minus some. The sample lists about 2.1 million clones, about 94% occurring once. The sequenced sample was naive CD8+ T cells from PBMCs. The source of these receptors is a man aged 18 to 29 in good health. Some clones in this sample may be carry-over from other donors' samples.

The rearrangement joins TRBV5-8 to TRBJ2-3; weak D call: TRBD2 (5 bases). The CDR3 is 15 residues long. Trimming removed 6 bases from V and 0 bases from J, with 14 bases in between. Germline CDR1 SGHTS, CDR2 YDEGEE. The CDR3 loop reads CASTVRRTSTDTQYF. The CDR3 DNA is TGTGCCAGCACCGTGAGGCGGACTAGCACAGATACGCAGTATTTT.

The rearrangement links TRBV7-9 to TRBJ1-2, with D possibly TRBD1 on 5 matching bases. Germline loops: CDR1 SEHNR, CDR2 FQNEAQ (reference sequence). The V end was cut by 3 bases, the J end by 0 bases, with 14 bases between. The CDR3 consists of 16 residues. The CDR3: CASSFLGGAPNYGYTF. DNA for the CDR3: TGTGCCAGCAGCTTTCTGGGGGGAGCCCCTAACTATGGCTACACCTTC.

This chain connects TRBV6-5 to TRBJ2-1; 10 positions match TRBD2. Germline trimming cut 6 bases from V and 3 bases from J; bases unmatched to any gene: 5. The CDR3 extends over 15 amino acids. Germline-derived CDR1 and CDR2 are MNHEY and SVGAGI. The DNA of the CDR3 is TGTGCCAGCAGCCCCCCTAGCGGGAGCTACAATGAGCAGTTCTTC. Amino acids: CASSPPSGSYNEQFF.

Turning to this clone: Different DNA sequences within this sample yield the same CDR3. The chain carries TRBV6-1 and TRBJ2-7; D call uncertain. Between the trimmed V and J ends, which lost 3 bases and 0 bases, there was a span of 9 bases. The CDR3 covers 14 residues. CDR1 MNHNS and CDR2 SASEGT come from the germline V gene. This CDR3 reads CASSERLSSYEQYF. CDR3 nucleotide sequence: TGTGCCAGCAGTGAGCGTCTTAGCTCCTACGAGCAGTACTTC.

The V call is TRBV27, the J call TRBJ2-1; D might be TRBD1 or TRBD2, each matching 5 bases. This CDR3 has 16 residues. With 5 bases removed from V and 4 bases from J, the gap between germline ends came to 18 bases. Germline CDR1 is MNHEY and CDR2 is SMNVEV (reference sequence). The CDR3 DNA sequence: TGTGCCAGCAGTACCGCGAGGGGCGGTACATACAATGAGCAGTTCTTC. Amino acid sequence: CASSTARGGTYNEQFF.

This clone was picked up one time. The chain has TRBV25-1 and TRBJ1-1, with D unclear. The CDR3 has 15 amino acids. Germline V CDR1 and CDR2: MGHDK, SYGVNS. Deletions cut 6 bases from V and 3 bases from J, with 17 bases between. In DNA, the CDR3 is TGTGCCAGCAGCCCCGAAGGGTCGGGCGACACTGAAGCTTTCTTT. This sequence encodes CASSPEGSGDTEAFF.

The sample holds a few counts of this clone. The chain recombines TRBV7-9 with TRBJ1-2; perhaps TRBD1 as D (5 bases). The germline V gene has CDR1 SEHNR and CDR2 FQNEAQ (reference sequence). Trimming stripped 5 bases from V and 9 bases from J, with 16 bases between. This CDR3 is built from 13 residues. CDR3 residues: CASSPPGRERYTF. The CDR3 coding sequence is TGTGCCAGCAGCCCCCCGGGCAGGGAACGCTACACCTTC.

V and J are TRBV19 and TRBJ2-3; a possible D gene is TRBD1 (6 bases). The CDR3 covers 17 residues. From germline, CDR1 is LNHDA and CDR2 SQIVND (reference sequence). V lost 8 bases and J 2 bases, leaving 23 bases between the germline ends. The CDR3: CASGKEWDGTPTDTQYF. The CDR3 DNA reads TGTGCCAGTGGAAAAGAATGGGACGGGACACCCACAGATACGCAGTATTTT.

The V call is TRBV5-1, the J call TRBJ1-3, with unresolved D. The V end lost 0 bases, the J end lost 2 bases, and 15 bases lay between the germline ends. This CDR3 has 17 amino acids. Germline V gene lookup returns CDR1 SGHRS and CDR2 YFSETQ. As DNA, the CDR3 is TGCGCCAGCAGCTTGGCGGTTCTGGGAGTCCCTGGAAACACCATATATTTT. As protein: CASSLAVLGVPGNTIYF.

The chain joins TRBV2 to TRBJ2-7; D might be TRBD1 or TRBD2, each matching 7 bases. Trimming left V 6 bases short and J 6 bases short, with 24 bases between. Germline V gives CDR1 SNHLY, CDR2 FYNNEI. CDR3 length: 16 residues. The CDR3 DNA is TGTGCCAGCAGGAGGGGAGGGGGCGAGCCTATTGCCGAGCAGTACTTC. Amino acid sequence: CASRRGGGEPIAEQYF.